The source of this T cell receptor beta chain is a study of T-cell reconstitution after alpha-beta-depleted transplantation in children. Study-wide findings and caveats: The main origin of T-cell counts and diversity one year after transplant was newly produced T cells.

This clonotype was picked up a small number of times. The target antigen is unknown. Unique molecular identifiers featured in how the TCRbeta library was prepared. TCRdb re-analysed the PCR reads in MiXCR, keeping a single row per CDR3 protein. The data show over 150,000 distinct CDR3 sequences, 6.6% seen once. The TCR sequence derives from a boy aged 2 to 10 with acute lymphoblastic leukemia, due to receive a stem cell transplant. Sequences were derived from PBMCs, sampled before TCRalphabeta/CD19-depleted stem cell transplant.

The CDR3 reads CSVGTSGGRQQFF. The CDR3 region has the DNA TGCAGCGTGGGGACTAGCGGGGGCCGTCAGCAGTTCTTC. The genes are TRBV29-1 and TRBJ2-1; 14 bases align to TRBD2. The V segment lost 6 bases and the J segment 11 bases; nucleotides outside the gene matches: 6. The V gene's germline CDR1 is SQVTM and CDR2 ANQGSEA. This CDR3 is built from 13 residues.